The 10 T cell receptor beta chains in this list originate from one sample, sequenced in a study of blood T cell repertoires in COVID-19. Measured with immunoSEQ multiplex PCR; TCRdb has only the in-frame clones, and not every one. The sample yields some 60,000 clones, roughly 84% seen once. The sequenced sample was peripheral blood. The receptor source for this set is a man between 45 and 60 years old with COVID-19, enrolled during active disease.

The chain joins TRBV28 to TRBJ2-3, with D possibly matching TRBD2 (6 bases). V lost 6 bases to trimming and J lost 1 base, with 20 bases between them. Germline V gene lookup returns CDR1 MDHEN and CDR2 SYDVKM. The CDR3 totals 17 residues. The CDR3 sequence is CASSENPGGGGTDTQYF. CDR3 coding DNA: TGTGCCAGCAGCGAGAATCCCGGAGGCGGGGGCACAGATACGCAGTATTTT.

The chain couples TRBV5-6 to TRBJ2-3; 9 nucleotides line up with TRBD2. This CDR3 is built from 17 residues. The V and J ends lost 1 base and 1 base, in that order; junction bases with no gene match: 7. Germline lookup yields CDR1 SGHDT and CDR2 YYEEEE. The CDR3 loop reads CASSLFAGGLGTDTQYF. CDR3 DNA sequence: TGTGCCAGCAGCTTGTTTGCGGGAGGGCTTGGCACAGATACGCAGTATTTT.

This clone appeared a few times. V and J are TRBV11-1 and TRBJ1-2; D uncertain. The CDR3 is 13 amino acids. Germline V gene sequence: CDR1 SGHAT, CDR2 FQDESV (reference sequence). V lost 3 bases and J lost 6, with 11 bases in between. The CDR3 sequence is CASSLGVRDGYTF. DNA for the CDR3: TGTGCCAGCAGCTTGGGCGTGCGGGATGGCTACACCTTC.

This chain uses TRBV18 with TRBJ2-5; D perhaps matches TRBD1 (6 bases). Germline V gene sequence: CDR1 KGHSH, CDR2 LQKENI. The CDR3 extends over 15 amino acids. Trimming removed 3 bases at V and 5 bases at J, with 16 bases between. Here the CDR3 DNA reads TGTGCCAGCTCACCGGGTGGTTTCAGGGGCGAGACCCAGTACTTC. Translation: CASSPGGFRGETQYF.

This clone showed up just once. The genes are TRBV4-1 and TRBJ1-1; D remains ambiguous. V was clipped by 0 bases and J by 0 bases, with 11 bases between them. The CDR3 has 16 amino acids. CDR1 is MGHRA, CDR2 YSYEKL, per germline. CDR3 amino acids: CASSQEAALLNTEAFF. The CDR3 DNA is TGCGCCAGCAGCCAAGAGGCCGCCCTCCTGAACACTGAAGCTTTCTTT.

CDR3: CASSVTFGLSYNEQFF. The CDR3, as DNA: TGTGCCAGCAGCGTCACCTTCGGGTTGTCCTACAATGAGCAGTTCTTC. This sequence joins TRBV9 and TRBJ2-1, with unresolved D. Germline V CDR1 and CDR2: SGDLS, YYNGEE. The V end lost 2 bases, the J end lost 1 base, and 13 bases lay between the germline ends. This CDR3 is built from 16 residues.

This clone is a singleton in its sample. The chain combines TRBV25-1 with TRBJ1-2, with TRBD1 as a possible D gene (5 bases). Germline-derived CDR1 and CDR2 are MGHDK and SYGVNS. This CDR3 region has 14 residues. V was cut by 2 bases and J by 9 bases, with 16 bases left in between. The CDR3 region has the DNA TGTGCCAGCAGTGAAAGGGAAGGGGCTGGTAGCTACACCTTC. Translating gives CASSEREGAGSYTF.

This clone was seen only a few times. The chain recombines TRBV6-2 or TRBV6-3 with TRBJ2-7; 9 nucleotides agree with TRBD2. CDR1 and CDR2 from the germline V gene are MNHEY and SVGEGT. The CDR3 contains 17 residues. The junction had 14 bases not matched to a gene; V was cut back by 8 bases and J by 0 bases. In DNA form, the CDR3 reads TGTGCCAGCCGTTTTATGCGGGGGGGAGACAGCTCCTACGAGCAGTACTTC. Amino acids: CASRFMRGGDSSYEQYF.

The chain's CDR3 is CASSLRDRVTEAFF. The CDR3 nucleotides are TGTGCCAGCAGTTTACGAGACAGGGTCACTGAAGCTTTCTTT. This chain connects TRBV27 to TRBJ1-1; 7 nucleotides align to TRBD1. The CDR3 is 14 amino acids. V dropped 2 bases and J dropped 4; count of bases not matched to a gene: 4. Germline assignment: CDR1 MNHEY and CDR2 SMNVEV (reference sequence).

V and J are TRBV6-5 and TRBJ2-7; D is uncertain. Germline V CDR1 and CDR2: MNHEY, SVGAGI. V lost 2 bases and J lost 6, with 14 bases in between. The CDR3 loop spans 14 amino acids. The CDR3 protein is CASSYLRDAGEQYF. CDR3 DNA: TGTGCCAGCAGTTACCTAAGAGACGCAGGCGAGCAGTACTTC.